The rows below give T cell receptor beta chains drawn from one sample of a study of a mutant IDH1 vaccine in newly diagnosed glioma. These TCRs are of unknown antigen specificity. Profiling relied on immunoSEQ multiplex PCR, and the TCRdb table lists in-frame clones only, not all of them. The sample consists of 50,000 to 60,000 clones, roughly 80% of them appearing once. Sequenced here: PBMCs, sampled from a glioma patient whose treatment included an IDH1 peptide vaccine. The receptors were sampled from a middle-aged man with glioma. The conserved cysteine and the conserved F or W are not part of the CDR3 here.

TRBV2,ASRATTGDTEAF
TRBV19,ASSIIGSSNQPQH
TRBV2,ASSDPGGSYEQY
TRBV19,ASSPPGKGPYGYT
TRBV5-1,ASSFPGTTDTQY
TRBV5-4,ASSTLPDNSYEQY
TRBV5-8,ASSLLGLAGGLETQY
TRBV5-1,ASGEWTTPYEQY
TRBV4-1,ASSQDPPGSNQPQH
TRBV2,ASSKTGVSYNEQF
TRBV5-1,ASSLGTGGGSGNTIY
TRBV14,ASSWTSGGQETQY
TRBV7-8,ASSPSVGPDQETQY
TRBV19,ATKAGATSPLH
TRBV27,ASSPIRGASDEAF
TRBV5-8,ASSLAGQNTDTQY
TRBV25-1,ATRLRFDEQF
TRBV5-4,ASSLGGGQMVNEKLF
TRBV7-2,ASSLSHRGYGYT
TRBV11-1,ASSNGLAGGTSYNEQF
TRBV7-6,ASSFSMTGRLNYGYT
TRBV4-1,ASSQWAGQNNEQF
TRBV7-8,ASSLDTNSPLH
TRBV5-1,ASSLGDGGNYGYT
TRBV2,ASRDQVLTGSPLH
TRBV11-1,ASSFGGPQAETQY
TRBV2,ASSDLSGGADEQF
TRBV4-1,ASSPKWGPETQY
TRBV27,ASRSWGKENTEAF
TRBV29-1,SFTRRVPNTEAF
TRBV25-1,ASSEPGQERGEQY
TRBV6-6,ASSYHRGSLGNTIY
TRBV5-1,ASSFGTGALQETQY
TRBV5-6,ASSLGGGYEQY
TRBV4-1,ASSQSGGARAGELF